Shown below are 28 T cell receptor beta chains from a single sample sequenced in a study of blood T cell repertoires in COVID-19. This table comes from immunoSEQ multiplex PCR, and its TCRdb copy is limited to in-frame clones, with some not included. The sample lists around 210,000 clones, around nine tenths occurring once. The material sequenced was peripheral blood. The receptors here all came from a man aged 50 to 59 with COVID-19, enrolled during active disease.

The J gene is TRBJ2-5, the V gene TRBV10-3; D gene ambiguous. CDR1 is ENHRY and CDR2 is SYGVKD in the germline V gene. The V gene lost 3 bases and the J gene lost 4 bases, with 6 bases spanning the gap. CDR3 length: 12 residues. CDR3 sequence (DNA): TGTGCCATCAGTGATTCTGTAGAGACCCAGTACTTC. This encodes CAISDSVETQYF.

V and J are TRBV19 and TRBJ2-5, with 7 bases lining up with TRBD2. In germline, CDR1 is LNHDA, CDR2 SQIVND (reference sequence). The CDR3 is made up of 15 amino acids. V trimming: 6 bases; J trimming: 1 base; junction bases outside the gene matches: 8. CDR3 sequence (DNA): TGTGCCAGTAGGTTGGGGGACTACCCCCAAGAGACCCAGTACTTC. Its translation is CASRLGDYPQETQYF.

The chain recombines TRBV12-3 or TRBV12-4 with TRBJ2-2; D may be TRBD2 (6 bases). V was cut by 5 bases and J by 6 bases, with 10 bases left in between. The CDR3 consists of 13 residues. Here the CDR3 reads CASSPERAGELFF. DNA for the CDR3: TGTGCCAGCAGTCCGGAGCGGGCCGGGGAGCTGTTTTTT.

CDR3 sequence reads: CASSYAGGNTEAFF. The CDR3 DNA reads TGTGCCAGCAGCTACGCGGGGGGGAACACTGAAGCTTTCTTT. This rearrangement joins TRBV7-8 to TRBJ1-1; a possible D gene is TRBD1 (5 bases). The germline V and J ends were trimmed by 4 bases and 1 base, with 10 bases remaining between them. The germline V gene encodes CDR1 SGHVS and CDR2 FQNEAQ. The CDR3 has 14 residues.

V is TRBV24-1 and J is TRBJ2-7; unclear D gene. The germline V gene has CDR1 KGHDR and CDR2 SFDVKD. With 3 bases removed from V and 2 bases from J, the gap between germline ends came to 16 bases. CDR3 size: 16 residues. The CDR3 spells CATSDHRSPQAYEQYF. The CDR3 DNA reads TGTGCCACCAGTGATCACCGAAGCCCCCAGGCCTACGAGCAGTACTTC.

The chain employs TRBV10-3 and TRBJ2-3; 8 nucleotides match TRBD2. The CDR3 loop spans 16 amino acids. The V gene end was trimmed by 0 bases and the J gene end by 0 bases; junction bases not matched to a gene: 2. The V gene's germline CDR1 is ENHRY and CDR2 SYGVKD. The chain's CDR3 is CAISESIAGSTDTQYF. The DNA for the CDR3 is TGTGCCATCAGTGAGTCTATAGCGGGGAGCACAGATACGCAGTATTTT.

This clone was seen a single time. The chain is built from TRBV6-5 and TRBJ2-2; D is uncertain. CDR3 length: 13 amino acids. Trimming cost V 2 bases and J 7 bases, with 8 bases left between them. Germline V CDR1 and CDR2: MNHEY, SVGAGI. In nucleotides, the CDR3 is TGTGCCAGCAGTTACGCGGCTAACGGGGAGCTGTTTTTT. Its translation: CASSYAANGELFF.

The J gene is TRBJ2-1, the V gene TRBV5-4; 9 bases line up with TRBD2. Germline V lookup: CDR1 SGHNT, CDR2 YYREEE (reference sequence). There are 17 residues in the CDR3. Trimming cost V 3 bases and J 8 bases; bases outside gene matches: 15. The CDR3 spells CASSSGGGLAIVDEQFF. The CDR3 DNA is TGTGCCAGCAGCTCCGGTGGGGGACTAGCTATCGTGGATGAGCAGTTCTTC.

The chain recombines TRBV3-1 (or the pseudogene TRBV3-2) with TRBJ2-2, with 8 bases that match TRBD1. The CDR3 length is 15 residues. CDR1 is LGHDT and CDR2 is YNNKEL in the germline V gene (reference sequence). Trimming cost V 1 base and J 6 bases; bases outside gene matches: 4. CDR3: CASSQVLTGAGELFF. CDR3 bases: TGTGCCAGCAGCCAAGTTCTGACAGGGGCCGGGGAGCTGTTTTTT.

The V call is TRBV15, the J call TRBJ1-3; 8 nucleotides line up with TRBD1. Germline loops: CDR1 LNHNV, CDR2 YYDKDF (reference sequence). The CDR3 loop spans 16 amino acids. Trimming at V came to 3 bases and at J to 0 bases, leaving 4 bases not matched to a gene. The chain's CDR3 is CATSSPTGGSGNTIYF. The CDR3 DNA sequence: TGTGCCACCAGCAGCCCTACAGGGGGCTCTGGAAACACCATATATTTT.

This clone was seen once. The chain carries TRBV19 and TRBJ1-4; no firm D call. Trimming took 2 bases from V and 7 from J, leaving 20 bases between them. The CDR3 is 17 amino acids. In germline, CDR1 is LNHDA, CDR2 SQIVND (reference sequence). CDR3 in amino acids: CASSITGAGHWIEKLFF. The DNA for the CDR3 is TGTGCCAGTAGTATAACTGGCGCGGGTCATTGGATTGAAAAACTGTTTTTT.

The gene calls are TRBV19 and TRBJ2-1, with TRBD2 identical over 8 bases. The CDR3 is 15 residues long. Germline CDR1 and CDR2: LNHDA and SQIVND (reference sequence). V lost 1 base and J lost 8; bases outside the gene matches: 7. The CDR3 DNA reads TGTGCCAGTAGTATAGCTCGGGGGGGCAGGGATGAGCAGTTCTTC. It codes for CASSIARGGRDEQFF. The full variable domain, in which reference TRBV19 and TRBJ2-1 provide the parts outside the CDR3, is DGGITQSPKYLFRKEGQNVTLSCEQNLNHDAMYWYRQDPGQGLRLIYYSQIVNDFQKGDIAEGYSVSREKKESFPLTVTSAQKNPTAFYLCASSIARGGRDEQFFGPGTRLTVL.

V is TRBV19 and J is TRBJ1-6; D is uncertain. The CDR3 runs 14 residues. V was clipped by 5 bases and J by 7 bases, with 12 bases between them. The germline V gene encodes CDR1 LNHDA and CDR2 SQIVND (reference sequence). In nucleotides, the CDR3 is TGTGCCAGTAGTCTCGAAGCTTCAAATTCACCCCTCCACTTT. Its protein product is CASSLEASNSPLHF.

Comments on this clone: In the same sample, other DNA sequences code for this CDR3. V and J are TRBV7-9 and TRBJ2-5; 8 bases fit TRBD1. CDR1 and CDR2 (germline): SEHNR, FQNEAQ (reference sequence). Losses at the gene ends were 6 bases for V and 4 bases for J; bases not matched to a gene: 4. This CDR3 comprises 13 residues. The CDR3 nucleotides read TGTGCCAGCAGTCCCAGGGGGCCAGAGACCCAGTACTTC. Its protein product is CASSPRGPETQYF.

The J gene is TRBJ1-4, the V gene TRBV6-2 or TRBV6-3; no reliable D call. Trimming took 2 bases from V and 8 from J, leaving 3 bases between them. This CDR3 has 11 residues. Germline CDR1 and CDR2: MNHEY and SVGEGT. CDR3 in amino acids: CASSYGEKLFF. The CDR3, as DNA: TGTGCCAGCAGTTACGGCGAAAAACTGTTTTTT.

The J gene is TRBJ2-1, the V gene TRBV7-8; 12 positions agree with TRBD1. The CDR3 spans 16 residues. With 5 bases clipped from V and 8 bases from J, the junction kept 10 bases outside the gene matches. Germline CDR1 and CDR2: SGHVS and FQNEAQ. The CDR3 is CASSPLGQGAGDEQFF. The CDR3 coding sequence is TGTGCCAGCAGCCCACTGGGACAGGGGGCCGGTGATGAGCAGTTCTTC.

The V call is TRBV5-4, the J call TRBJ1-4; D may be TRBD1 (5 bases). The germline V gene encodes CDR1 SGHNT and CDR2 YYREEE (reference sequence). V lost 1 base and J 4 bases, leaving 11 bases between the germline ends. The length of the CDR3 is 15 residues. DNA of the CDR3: TGTGCCAGCAGCTTGAGGACATCTAATAATGAAAAACTGTTTTTT. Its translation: CASSLRTSNNEKLFF.

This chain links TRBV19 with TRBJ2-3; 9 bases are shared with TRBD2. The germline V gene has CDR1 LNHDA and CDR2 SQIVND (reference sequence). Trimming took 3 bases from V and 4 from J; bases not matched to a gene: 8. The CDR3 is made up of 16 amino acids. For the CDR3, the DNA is TGTGCCAGTAGTATGGGGACTAGCTTACGGCCAGATACGCAGTATTTT. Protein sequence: CASSMGTSLRPDTQYF.

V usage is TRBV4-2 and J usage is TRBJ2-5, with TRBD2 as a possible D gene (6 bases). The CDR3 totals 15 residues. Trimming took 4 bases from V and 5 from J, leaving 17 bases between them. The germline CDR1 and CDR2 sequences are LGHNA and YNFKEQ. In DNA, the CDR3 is TGTGCCAGCAGCCCAACGGTAGGGACTGGGGAGACCCAGTACTTC. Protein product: CASSPTVGTGETQYF.

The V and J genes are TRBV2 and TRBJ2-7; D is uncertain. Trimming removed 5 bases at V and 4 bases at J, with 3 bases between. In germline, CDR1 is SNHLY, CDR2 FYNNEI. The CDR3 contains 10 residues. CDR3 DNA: TGTGCCAGCAGTATATACGAGCAGTACTTC. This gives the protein CASSIYEQYF.

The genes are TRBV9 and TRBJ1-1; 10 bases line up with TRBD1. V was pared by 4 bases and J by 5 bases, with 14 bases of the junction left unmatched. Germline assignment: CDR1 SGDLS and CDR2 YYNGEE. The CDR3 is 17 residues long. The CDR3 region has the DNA TGTGCCAGCAGCCCCTCCGGGACAGGGGTCGCGGGGACTGAAGCTTTCTTT. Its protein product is CASSPSGTGVAGTEAFF.

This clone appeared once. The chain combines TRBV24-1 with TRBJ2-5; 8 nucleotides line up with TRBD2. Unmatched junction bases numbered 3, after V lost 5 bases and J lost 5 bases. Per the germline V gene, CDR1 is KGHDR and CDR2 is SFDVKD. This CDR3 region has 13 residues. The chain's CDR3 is CATSGTSRETQYF. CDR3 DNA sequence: TGTGCCACCAGTGGGACTAGCCGCGAGACCCAGTACTTC.

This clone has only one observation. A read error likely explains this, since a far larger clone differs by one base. For the CDR3, the DNA is TGTGCCAGCAGCTTACGGGGGAGCTCCTACAATGAGCAGTTCTTC. Its translation: CASSLRGSSYNEQFF. V is TRBV11-3 and J is TRBJ2-1, with D possibly TRBD2 on 6 matching bases. The CDR3 totals 15 residues. Trimming took 2 bases from V and 0 from J, leaving 8 bases between them. Looked up from germline, CDR1 is SGHNT and CDR2 is YENEEA.

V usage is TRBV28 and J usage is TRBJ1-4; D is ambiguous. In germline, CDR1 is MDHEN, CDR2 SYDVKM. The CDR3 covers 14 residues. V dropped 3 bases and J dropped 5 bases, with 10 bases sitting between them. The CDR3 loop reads CASSFGRRNEKLFF. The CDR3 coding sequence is TGTGCCAGCAGTTTTGGCAGGCGAAATGAAAAACTGTTTTTT.

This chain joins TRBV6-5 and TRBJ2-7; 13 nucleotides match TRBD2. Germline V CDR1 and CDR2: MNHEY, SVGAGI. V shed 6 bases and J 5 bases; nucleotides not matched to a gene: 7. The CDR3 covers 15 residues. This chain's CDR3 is CASSPGLAGVHEQYF. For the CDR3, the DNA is TGTGCCAGCAGCCCAGGACTAGCGGGAGTTCACGAGCAGTACTTC.

The CDR3: CASSIKGTGRPTGELFF. In DNA, the CDR3 is TGTGCCAGTAGTATAAAGGGGACAGGACGACCCACCGGGGAGCTGTTTTTT. This chain links TRBV19 with TRBJ2-2; 8 bases are shared with TRBD1. V was clipped by 2 bases and J by 4 bases; unmatched bases: 9. The CDR3 loop spans 17 amino acids. Per the germline V gene, CDR1 is LNHDA and CDR2 is SQIVND (reference sequence).

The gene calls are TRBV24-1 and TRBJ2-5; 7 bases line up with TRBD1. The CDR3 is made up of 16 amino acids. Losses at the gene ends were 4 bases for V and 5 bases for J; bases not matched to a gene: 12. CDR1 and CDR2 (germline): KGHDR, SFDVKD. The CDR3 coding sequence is TGTGCCACCAGTGAACCCGCCGGGACAGCCGGGGAGACCCAGTACTTC. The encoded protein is CATSEPAGTAGETQYF.

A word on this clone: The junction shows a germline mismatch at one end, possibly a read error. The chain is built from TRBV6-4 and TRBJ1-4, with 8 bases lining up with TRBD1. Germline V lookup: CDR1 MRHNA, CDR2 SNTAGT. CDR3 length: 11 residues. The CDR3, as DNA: TGTGCCAGCAGTCCCTCAACGGACAGGGAGTTT. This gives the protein CASSPSTDREF.